This T cell receptor beta chain was recorded in a study of regulatory T cells in long-lasting Graves disease (dated by TCRdb to the early 2020s). With respect to the entire study: In the newly diagnosed Graves' disease group, patients had been taking antithyroid drugs for less than 3 months. The study took place in China and was registered as a clinical trial. Persistent Graves' disease patients were compared with newly diagnosed Graves' disease patients by peripheral blood TCR sequencing and RNA sequencing. TCR sequencing covered some 13 persistent and around 20 newly diagnosed Graves' disease patients, approximately 33 samples in total.

There are many counts of this clonotype. It has no known antigen specificity. Base-call qualities are not available, and no considerably larger clone is one nucleotide away. What the research found in general, with its limitations: The study examined only peripheral blood because the primary lesion, thyroid tissue, could not be accessed. Patients with persistent disease shared more public clonotypes (roughly 2,900) than newly diagnosed patients did (roughly 970). The small sample size was acknowledged by the authors as a limitation that may reduce accuracy. TRBV28, TRBJ1-2 and TRBJ2-5 were preferentially used in persistent disease, while TRBV20-1 and TRBJ2-1 were favored in newly diagnosed disease. Sequencing and analysis were limited to the TCR beta chain. Lower TCR Shannon entropy and fewer highly expanded clones were observed in persistent Graves' disease patients than in newly diagnosed patients, which suggested clonal expansion.

The library came from multiplex PCR. Instrument on record: Illumina HiSeq 4000. TCR beta libraries were built with iRepertoire HTBI primers and Arm-PCR amplification of CDR3 regions. Before sequencing, the PCR products underwent gel purification. The source study handled its data this way. Gene usage analysis of CDR3 amino acid clonotypes used the 62 TRBV and 11 to 15 TRBJ segments found across samples. Filtered high-quality paired reads were merged into contigs using COPE and FqMerger. BLAST was used to align contigs to IMGT TRBV, TRBD and TRBJ reference genes, with CDR3 defined following IMGT. Highly expanded clones were defined as clonotypes with a frequency above 0.1%. Shannon entropy served as the measure of repertoire diversity, while the Gini coefficient captured V-J evenness. Public clonotypes were defined as clonotypes shared by more than one individual. Clones were called with MiXCR by TCRdb after fastp trimmed the public reads at Q25, and only in-frame beta chains were retained. Identical CDR3 protein sequences are pooled into one entry, listed with their most common genes and DNA. These V and J calls rely on TCRdb rather than the paper's analysis. Present in this sample are some 600,000 distinct CDR3 sequences, 15% to 20% of which were seen just once. Together, the top ten hold more than 10% of the sample.

Taken with the paper, the label for time point translates to: newly diagnosed GD, antithyroid drugs for less than 3 months. For both TCR sequencing and RNA sequencing, RNA was extracted from PBMCs in TRIzol. The diagnosis of Graves' disease was made according to American Thyroid Association guidelines. Patients for the study were recruited at an endocrinology department in Xi'an, China. Each patient gave about 10 milliliters of peripheral blood, collected in an EDTA anticoagulant tube. Ficoll Paque Plus density gradient separation was used to isolate PBMCs, and no additional T cell sorting was done. An Agilent 2100 Bioanalyzer and agarose gel were used to check RNA quality, while a NanoDrop 2000 measured RNA concentration. From its cysteine to its phenylalanine, the CDR3 spans 13 amino acids. Left in the record is the CDR3 DNA by itself, 39 bases read in frame from the first base. The germline V gene encodes CDR1 MDHEN and CDR2 SYDVKM. Relative to germline, V is 10 bases shorter and J is 0 bases shorter, with 12 bases between their ends.

Another study also made use of these data, one on T cells in Graves' hyperthyroidism and ophthalmopathy. The second paper states: Stable Graves' hyperthyroidism was defined as no progression to ophthalmopathy during 18 months of follow-up. Hyperthyroidism patients were newly diagnosed, had a disease duration of under 2 months, and were aged 18 to 65 years. Any patient with an uncontrolled infection, another autoimmune disease, pregnancy or lactation was excluded. Diagnoses were based on clinical symptoms, serum thyroxine and TRAb, thyroid ultrasound and orbital computed tomography. For the first round of RT-PCR on the TCR CDR3, the HTBI primer set was used together with the Qiagen OneStep RT-PCR kit. Most expanded thyroid clonotypes (frequency above 0.001) were also detected in blood, suggesting blood repertoires may reflect thyroid immune responses. Ophthalmopathy was separated from stable hyperthyroidism by a 13 V-J signature model, with approximately 89% sensitivity and about 81% specificity obtained in cross-validation and 80%/75% obtained in testing. In validation, the model predicted progression to ophthalmopathy with around 71% sensitivity and over 72% specificity, a median of about 6.7 months before onset. To identify distinguishing TCR V-J signatures, a discovery cohort of roughly 100 patients was used, comprising some 43 with Graves' ophthalmopathy and 57 with stable Graves' hyperthyroidism. An independent validation cohort of fewer than 20 hyperthyroidism patients and 17 patients who later progressed to ophthalmopathy tested prospective prediction of ophthalmopathy. The roughly 90 discovery patients were divided at random into training and test sets in a 7:3 ratio. In about 6 Graves' hyperthyroidism patients, the study also compared T-cell repertoires from thyroid tissue with T-cell repertoires from blood. Following sampling, methimazole starting at 30 mg daily was given to hyperthyroidism patients, and high-dose intravenous methylprednisolone was given to ophthalmopathy patients. Libraries were constructed in a second round of multiplex PCR, after which size selection and purification were carried out. The libraries were sequenced on an Illumina HiSeq2000 using paired-end 100 bp reads. SOAPnuke was used to process the raw data, removing reads that contained adapters or uncalled bases, had a mean Phred below 15, or lacked an exact match to the constant primer or identifier. High-quality paired reads were merged with COPE v1.2.5, and unique nucleotide sequences were defined as clonotypes. MiTCR v1.1 was used to align clonotypes to the IMGT TRBV, TRBD and TRBJ reference segments. Analysis was restricted to V-J combinations with a frequency above 0.0001, which covered just over 98% of repertoires. The TCS score was defined as the ratio of F50 (clonal expansion) to E x V (chaos), calculated using BLOSUM62-based TCRdist between CDR3 peptides within each V-J. Welch's t-statistics and random forest reduced approximately 520 V-J features to fewer than 15, which were used in a naive Bayes classifier (R e1071). Sample size was not statistically predetermined, and investigators were not blinded to group allocation. The paper reports TCR Vbeta CDR3 sequencing of some 140 peripheral blood samples: 40 to 45 ophthalmopathy, roughly 74 hyperthyroidism and around 17 progressor patients.

The input for sequencing was peripheral blood mononuclear cells (PBMCs), taken at new diagnosis, from a patient treated with antithyroid drugs. This receptor was taken from a man aged 18 to 29 with Graves disease. Donor details come from another sample of the same person, matched by shared clones. Recombination connected TRBV28 to TRBJ1-1; tentative D gene TRBD1, with 5 bases matching. The bases read TGTGCCACCCTAGGAGGGGTGAACACTGAAGCTTTCTTT. This yields the protein CATLGGVNTEAFF.